These T cell receptor beta chains were read from a single sample in a study of graft-versus-host responses after intestinal transplantation. The table came from immunoSEQ multiplex PCR; TCRdb's copy has only in-frame clones and leaves some out. The data hold around 130,000 clones, with more than 80% observed a single time. Antigen specificity for these receptors is unknown. The material was unstimulated CD4+ T cells sorted from spleen or lymph node cells, obtained before intestinal transplant. The source of these receptors is a human donor who received an intestinal transplant. CDR3s include the opening cysteine and the closing phenylalanine or tryptophan. The D gene is left open where the match is weak. Not all rows give a size; the values are once, few, many and, for expanded clones, a class.

NA	TRBV9	TRBJ1-6	NA	TGTGCCAGCAGCGTAGGGGGGGAGGATTCACCCCTCCACTTT	CASSVGGEDSPLHF
TRBD1	TRBV4-1	TRBJ2-7	NA	TGCGCCAGCAGCCAGCGACAGGGCTACGAGCAGTACTTC	CASSQRQGYEQYF
NA	TRBV7-8	TRBJ2-1	NA	TGTGCCAGCAGCTCGGGGAGGGGGATAATCCCTAGCCATGAGCAGTTCTTC	CASSSGRGIIPSHEQFF
NA	TRBV19	TRBJ1-5	once	TGTGCCAGTAGTCCCGATTGGGGGGACCGAGGCAATCAGCCCCAGCATTTT	CASSPDWGDRGNQPQHF
NA	TRBV5-6	TRBJ2-2	NA	TGTGCCAGCAGCCGGTACGAGGTAGCGGCAACCGGGGAGCTGTTTTTT	CASSRYEVAATGELFF
NA	TRBV6-5	TRBJ1-2	NA	TGTGCCAGCCAAACAGGGATTTACTATGGCTACACCTTC	CASQTGIYYGYTF
NA	TRBV11-3	TRBJ2-2	NA	TGTGCCAGCAGCTGGGTTGGGGGTTCCACCGGGGAGCTGTTTTTT	CASSWVGGSTGELFF
NA	TRBV5-1	TRBJ1-1	NA	TGCGCCAGCAGACAAACTCGATTCAGGGGAACGAACACTGAAGCTTTCTTT	CASRQTRFRGTNTEAFF
NA	TRBV10-3	TRBJ1-1	NA	TGTGCCATCCGGATCGACAGGAACACTGAAGCTTTCTTT	CAIRIDRNTEAFF
NA	TRBV4-2	TRBJ1-5	once	TGTGCCAGCAGCCCGGGAGAGAATCAGCCCCAGCATTTT	CASSPGENQPQHF
TRBD1	TRBV2	TRBJ1-5	NA	TGTGCCAGCAGAGACGACAGGGCCCAGCCCCAGCATTTT	CASRDDRAQPQHF
TRBD1	TRBV9	TRBJ2-7	once	TGTGCCAGCAGCCAACGGACAGGTTACGAGCAGTACTTC	CASSQRTGYEQYF
TRBD1	TRBV19	TRBJ2-1	NA	TGTGCCAGTAGTGCCAGGGGGATGAATTACAATGAGCAGTTCTTC	CASSARGMNYNEQFF
NA	TRBV5-6	TRBJ2-5	NA	TGTGCCAGCAGCCCTCAAGGTGGGGAGACCCAGTACTTC	CASSPQGGETQYF
TRBD1	TRBV18	TRBJ1-6	NA	TGTGCCAGCTCACCGGGAACAGGGGCTACAAATTCACCCCTCCACTTT	CASSPGTGATNSPLHF
NA	TRBV2	TRBJ1-4	NA	TGTGCCAGCAGCCTAGGGCAGTTCTCCCCGGCGTTTTTT	CASSLGQFSPAFF
NA	TRBV6-1	TRBJ2-3	NA	TGTGCCAGCAGTGAAGGCGGGAACACAGATACGCAGTATTTT	CASSEGGNTDTQYF